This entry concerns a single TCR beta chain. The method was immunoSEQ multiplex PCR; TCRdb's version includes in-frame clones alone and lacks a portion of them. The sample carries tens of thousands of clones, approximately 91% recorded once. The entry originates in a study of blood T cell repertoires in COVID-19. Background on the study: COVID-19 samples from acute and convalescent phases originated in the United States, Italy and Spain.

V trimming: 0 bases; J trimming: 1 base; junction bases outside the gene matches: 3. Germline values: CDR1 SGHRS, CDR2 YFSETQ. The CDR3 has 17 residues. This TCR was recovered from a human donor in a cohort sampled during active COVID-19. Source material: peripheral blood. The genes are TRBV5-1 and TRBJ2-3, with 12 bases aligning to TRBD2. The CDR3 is CASSLGLAGAGTDTQYF. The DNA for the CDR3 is TGCGCCAGCAGCTTGGGACTAGCGGGGGCGGGCACAGATACGCAGTATTTT.